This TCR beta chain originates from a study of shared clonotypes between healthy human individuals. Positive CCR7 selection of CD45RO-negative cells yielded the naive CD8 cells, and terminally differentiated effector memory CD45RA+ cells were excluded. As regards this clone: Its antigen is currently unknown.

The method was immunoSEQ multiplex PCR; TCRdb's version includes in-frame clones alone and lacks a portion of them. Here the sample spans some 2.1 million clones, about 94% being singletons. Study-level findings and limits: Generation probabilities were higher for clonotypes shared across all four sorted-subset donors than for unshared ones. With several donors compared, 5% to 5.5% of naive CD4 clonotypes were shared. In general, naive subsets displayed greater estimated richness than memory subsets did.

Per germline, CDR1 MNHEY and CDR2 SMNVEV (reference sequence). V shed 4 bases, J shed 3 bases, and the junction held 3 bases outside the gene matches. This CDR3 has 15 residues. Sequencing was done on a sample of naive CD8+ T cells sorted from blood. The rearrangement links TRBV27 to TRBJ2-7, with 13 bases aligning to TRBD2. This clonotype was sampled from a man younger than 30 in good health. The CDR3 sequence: CASSWTSGSHYEQYF. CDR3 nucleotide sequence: TGTGCCAGCAGTTGGACTAGCGGGAGCCACTACGAGCAGTACTTC.